This T cell receptor beta chain is drawn from a study of shared clonotypes between healthy human individuals. The ends were cut back, 1 base at V and 8 bases at J, with 10 bases in the middle. This CDR3 is 13 amino acids long. In germline, CDR1 is SSHAT, CDR2 FNYEAQ (reference sequence). Replicate PCRs from sorted subsets contained around 200 ng DNA, which is 29,000 or so T cell genomes. Using immunoSEQ multiplex PCR, the repertoire was profiled, and TCRdb retains in-frame clones only, with some absent. Altogether over a million clones are present, roughly 74% being singletons, with the ten largest covering 0.6% to 0.7%. CD4+ cell separation produced CD45RA+ naive and CD45RA-negative memory subsets.

This sequence joins TRBV7-7 and TRBJ2-3; D is possibly TRBD2 (6 bases). The sequenced sample consisted of memory CD4+ T cells from PBMCs. Indicated subset: CD45RA-negative fraction. The sequence was obtained from a man between 18 and 35 years old in good health. Some clones in this sample may be carry-over from other donors' samples. CDR3 DNA: TGTGCCAGCAGCTTAGGTGGCGGGGCTACGCAGTATTTT. Translating it yields CASSLGGGATQYF.